This TCR beta chain was sequenced in a study of blood T cell repertoires in COVID-19. Looking at the study overall: COVID-19 samples, acute and convalescent, were from the United States, Italy and Spain.

The protocol was immunoSEQ multiplex PCR, while the TCRdb copy is restricted to in-frame clones and leaves out a portion. Here the sample spans 250,000 to 300,000 clones, approximately 81% being singletons. Per germline, CDR1 SGHVS and CDR2 FNYEAQ. The V end was cut by 2 bases, the J end by 8 bases, with 9 bases between. CDR3 length: 12 amino acids. The rearrangement links TRBV7-6 to TRBJ1-2; D is uncertain. Sequencing used peripheral blood. This sequence was found in a woman aged 55-69 years with active or convalescent COVID-19. The CDR3 nucleotides read TGTGCCAGCAGCTTACCAGTCATGGGCTACACCTTC. Translating gives CASSLPVMGYTF.